This T cell receptor (beta chain) was recorded in a study of cytomegalovirus exposure and HLA in healthy donors. Comments on this clone: Antigen unknown.

Broader study findings: It was reported in a later analysis that an Asian-associated ancestry cluster showed fewer N-insertions than the approximately 700-donor mean. HLA alleles showed associations with around 15,000 TCR beta sequences in a later analysis, at a 0.05 false discovery rate.

13 Jbeta primers and 60 Vbeta primers were used for the PCR. Assay used: immunoSEQ multiplex PCR; TCRdb lists only in-frame clones, some missing. Its table records approximately 80,000 clones. V lost 4 bases to trimming and J lost 8 bases; unmatched junction nucleotides: 19. CDR3 length: 18 residues. Germline V gene lookup returns CDR1 MRHNA and CDR2 SNTAGT. This TCR derives from a woman aged 25-40 years in good health and CMV-seronegative. This chain links TRBV6-4 with TRBJ1-4, with 7 nucleotides matching TRBD1. Sequencing used PBMCs. The CDR3 loop is CASSGRQGFRSLGEKLFF. CDR3 in DNA: TGTGCCAGCAGTGGAAGACAGGGCTTTAGGTCCCTGGGGGAAAAACTGTTTTTT.